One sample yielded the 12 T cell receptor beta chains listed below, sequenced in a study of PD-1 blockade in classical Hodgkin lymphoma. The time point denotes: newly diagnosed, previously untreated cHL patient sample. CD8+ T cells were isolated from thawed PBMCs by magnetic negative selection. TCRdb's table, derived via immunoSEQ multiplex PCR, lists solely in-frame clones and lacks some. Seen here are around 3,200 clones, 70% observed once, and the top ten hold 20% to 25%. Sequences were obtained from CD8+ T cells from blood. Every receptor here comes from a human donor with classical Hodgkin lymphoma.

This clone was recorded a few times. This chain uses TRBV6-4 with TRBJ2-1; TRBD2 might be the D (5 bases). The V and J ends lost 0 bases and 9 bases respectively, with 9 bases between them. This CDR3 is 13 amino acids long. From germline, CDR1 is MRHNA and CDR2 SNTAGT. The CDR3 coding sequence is TGTGCCAGCAGTGACTCAAGTGAGGGTGAGCAGTTCTTC. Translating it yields CASSDSSEGEQFF.

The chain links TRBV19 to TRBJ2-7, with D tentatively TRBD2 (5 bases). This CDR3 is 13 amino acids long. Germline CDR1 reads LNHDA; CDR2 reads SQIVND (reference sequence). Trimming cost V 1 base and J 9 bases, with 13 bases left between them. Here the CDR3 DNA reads TGTGCCAGTAGTATAGGCCCGGGAATGGGGCAGTACTTC. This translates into CASSIGPGMGQYF.

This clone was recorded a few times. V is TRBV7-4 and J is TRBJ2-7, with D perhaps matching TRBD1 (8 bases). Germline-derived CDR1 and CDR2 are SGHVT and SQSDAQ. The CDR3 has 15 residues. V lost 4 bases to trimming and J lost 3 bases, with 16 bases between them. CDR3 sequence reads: CASSYQNRGGYEQYF. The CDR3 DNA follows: TGTGCCAGCAGCTACCAGAACAGGGGGGGCTACGAGCAGTACTTC.

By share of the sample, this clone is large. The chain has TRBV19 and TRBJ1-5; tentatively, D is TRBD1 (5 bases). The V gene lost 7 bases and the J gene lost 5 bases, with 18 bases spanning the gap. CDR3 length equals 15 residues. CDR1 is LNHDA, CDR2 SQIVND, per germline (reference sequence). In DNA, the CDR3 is TGTGCCAGTAACACGATCGGGGGATTTGATCAGCCCCAGCATTTT. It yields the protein CASNTIGGFDQPQHF. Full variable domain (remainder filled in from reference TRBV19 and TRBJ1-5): DGGITQSPKYLFRKEGQNVTLSCEQNLNHDAMYWYRQDPGQGLRLIYYSQIVNDFQKGDIAEGYSVSREKKESFPLTVTSAQKNPTAFYLCASNTIGGFDQPQHFGDGTRLSIL.

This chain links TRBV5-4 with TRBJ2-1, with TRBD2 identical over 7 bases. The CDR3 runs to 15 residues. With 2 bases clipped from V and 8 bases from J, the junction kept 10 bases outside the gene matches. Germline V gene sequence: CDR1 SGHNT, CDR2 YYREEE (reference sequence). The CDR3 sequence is CASSFATGLIHEQFF. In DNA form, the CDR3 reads TGTGCCAGCAGCTTTGCGACGGGACTAATCCATGAGCAGTTCTTC.

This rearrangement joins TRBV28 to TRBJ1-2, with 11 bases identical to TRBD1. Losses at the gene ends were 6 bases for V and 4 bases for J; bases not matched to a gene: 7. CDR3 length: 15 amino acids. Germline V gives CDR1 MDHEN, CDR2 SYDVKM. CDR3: CASRLDRGRGYGYTF. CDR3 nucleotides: TGTGCCAGCAGGTTGGACAGGGGGCGAGGCTATGGCTACACCTTC.

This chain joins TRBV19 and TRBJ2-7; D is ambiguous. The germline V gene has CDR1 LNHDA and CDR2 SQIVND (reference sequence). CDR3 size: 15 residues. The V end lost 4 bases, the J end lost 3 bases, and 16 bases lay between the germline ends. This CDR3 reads CASSKDSERDYEQYF. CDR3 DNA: TGTGCCAGTAGTAAAGATTCGGAAAGGGACTACGAGCAGTACTTC.

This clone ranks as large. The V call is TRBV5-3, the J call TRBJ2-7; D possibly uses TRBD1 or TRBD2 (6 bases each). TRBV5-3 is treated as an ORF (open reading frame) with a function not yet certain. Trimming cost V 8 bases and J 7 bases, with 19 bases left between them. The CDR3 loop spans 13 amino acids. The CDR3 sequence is CARRVVGGLEQYF. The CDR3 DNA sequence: TGTGCCAGGCGTGTGGTGGGGGGCCTGGAGCAGTACTTC.

The CDR3 region is CASSGTIATNEKLFF. CDR3 bases: TGTGCCAGCAGTGGGACCATTGCAACTAATGAAAAACTGTTTTTT. V usage is TRBV2 and J usage is TRBJ1-4; the D is unclear. The CDR3 loop spans 15 amino acids. V lost 4 bases and J lost 0, with 9 bases in between. Germline V CDR1 and CDR2: SNHLY, FYNNEI.

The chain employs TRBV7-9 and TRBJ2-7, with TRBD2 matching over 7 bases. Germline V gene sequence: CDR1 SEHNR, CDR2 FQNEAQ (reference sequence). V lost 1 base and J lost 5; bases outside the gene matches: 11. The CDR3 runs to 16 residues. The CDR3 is CASSLEMGLKSDEQYF. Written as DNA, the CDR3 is TGTGCCAGCAGCTTAGAAATGGGACTAAAGTCAGACGAGCAGTACTTC.

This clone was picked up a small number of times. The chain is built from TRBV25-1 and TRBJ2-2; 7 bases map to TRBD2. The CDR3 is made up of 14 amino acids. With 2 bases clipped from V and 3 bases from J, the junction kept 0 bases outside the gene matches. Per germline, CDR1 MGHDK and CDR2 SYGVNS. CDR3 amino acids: CASSEGRDTGELFF. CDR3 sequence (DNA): TGTGCCAGCAGTGAAGGGAGGGACACCGGGGAGCTGTTTTTT.

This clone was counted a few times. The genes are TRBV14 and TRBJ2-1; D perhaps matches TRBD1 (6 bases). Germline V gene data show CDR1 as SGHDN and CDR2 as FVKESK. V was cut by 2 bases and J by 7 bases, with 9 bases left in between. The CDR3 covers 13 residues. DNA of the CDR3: TGTGCCAGCAGCCAACGTAGGGGGAATGAGCAGTTCTTC. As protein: CASSQRRGNEQFF.